The T cell receptor beta chain under discussion was sequenced for a study of T cell responses to AZD1222 COVID-19 vaccine. This CDR3 has 17 residues. The V gene lost 3 bases and the J gene lost 5 bases, with 19 bases spanning the gap. CDR1 LNHDA and CDR2 SQIVND come from the germline V gene (reference sequence). Concerning this clone itself: What it recognizes is unknown.

Study results and caveats: Repertoires were sampled only after the peak T cell response. Increases in Spike-specific TCR breadth and depth were seen after two AZD1222 doses. Just 6 or 7 people given AZD1222 tested seropositive at baseline. Nearly half of spike-specific TCRs reportedly target variant regions that are unmutated in the B.1.351 and B.1.1.7 variants.

The protocol was immunoSEQ multiplex PCR, while the TCRdb copy is restricted to in-frame clones and leaves out a portion. The sample yields about 150,000 clones, approximately 86% seen once. This TCR derives from an adult who had recovered from COVID-19. The specimen comprised peripheral blood, sampled after recovery from COVID-19. V gene TRBV19 combines with J gene TRBJ1-4; possible D gene TRBD1, 5 bases. CDR3 DNA sequence: TGTGCCAGTAGTATTTCATCTCCAGGGTCCATCAATGAAAAACTGTTTTTT. Protein sequence: CASSISSPGSINEKLFF.